This entry lists 8 T cell receptor beta chains sequenced from one sample in a study of blood T cells in healthy people across ages. Then a second PCR, running about 6 to 11 cycles, was carried out with a sample-barcoded 5' primer and a J-beta primer mix. Via MiXCR, TCRdb re-called the 5' RACE reads, giving one row per CDR3 protein. The sample has under 950,000 distinct CDR3 sequences, about 20% seen once. The sample taken for sequencing was blood. The source of these receptors is a man aged 65 to 79 in good health.

The chain combines TRBV27 with TRBJ1-5; TRBD1 matches at 8 bases. V lost 5 bases, J lost 7 bases, and 4 bases stayed unmatched. The germline gives CDR1 MNHEY, CDR2 SMNVEV (reference sequence). This CDR3 region has 13 residues. The CDR3, as DNA: TGTGCCAGCAGTACCAGGGGGCACCAGCCCCAGCATTTT. Its protein is CASSTRGHQPQHF.

The V and J genes are TRBV12-3 or TRBV12-4 and TRBJ1-5; a weak D match, TRBD1 (6 bases). The V and J ends lost 5 bases and 5 bases respectively, with 19 bases between them. This CDR3 is 16 amino acids long. This CDR3 is CASSLLSGAWDQPQHF. The CDR3 DNA is TGTGCCAGCAGTCTACTCTCGGGGGCGTGGGATCAGCCCCAGCATTTT.

This clonotype has a single count. The chain combines TRBV5-1 with TRBJ2-7; no clear D gene. Trimming pared 1 base from V and 4 bases from J, leaving 15 bases between. The CDR3 loop spans 15 amino acids. Germline V gene sequence: CDR1 SGHRS, CDR2 YFSETQ. The CDR3 DNA reads TGCGCCAGCAGCTTGTGGTCTGGAGTCCAATACGAGCAGTACTTC. This translates into CASSLWSGVQYEQYF.

This clonotype showed up just once. The chain uses TRBV10-3 and TRBJ1-1; 11 bases fit TRBD1. This CDR3 spans 15 amino acids. The V and J ends lost 8 bases and 1 base, in that order; junction bases with no gene match: 6. Germline V gene sequence: CDR1 ENHRY, CDR2 SYGVKD. The chain's CDR3 is CAIRDRGNRNTEAFF. The CDR3 nucleotides read TGTGCCATCCGGGACAGGGGGAATAGGAACACTGAAGCTTTCTTT.

Of note for this clonotype: One end of the junction varies from germline; a read error may be responsible. This chain joins TRBV20-1 and TRBJ1-2, with TRBD1 as a possible D gene (5 bases). The CDR3 runs 12 residues. The germline gives CDR1 DFQATT, CDR2 SNEGSKA (reference sequence). CDR3 bases: TGCAGTGCGGGGCTATGGAAATATGGCCACACCTTC. It yields the protein CSAGLWKYGHTF.

This clonotype was seen a few times. The V call is TRBV6-2 or TRBV6-3, the J call TRBJ2-3; tentatively, D is TRBD2 (6 bases). CDR1 MNHEY and CDR2 SVGEGT come from the germline V gene. V was pared by 6 bases and J by 2 bases, with 27 bases between. The CDR3 is made up of 19 amino acids. The DNA for the CDR3 is TGTGCCAGCAGCCACAGGAAAGGGTGGTCGGAGGACTACACAGATACGCAGTATTTT. Protein product: CASSHRKGWSEDYTDTQYF.

This clonotype was observed many times. V usage is TRBV7-9 and J usage is TRBJ2-5, with D unresolved. With 2 bases removed from V and 5 bases from J, the gap between germline ends came to 9 bases. Per the germline V gene, CDR1 is SEHNR and CDR2 is FQNEAQ (reference sequence). The CDR3 has 13 amino acids. CDR3 nucleotides: TGTGCCAGCAGCTTAAATGCTGGTGAGACCCAGTACTTC. It is translated as CASSLNAGETQYF.

There are a few counts of this clonotype. The chain recombines TRBV7-6 with TRBJ2-1; D gene ambiguous. CDR1 and CDR2 (germline): SGHVS, FNYEAQ. The CDR3 contains 12 residues. V was pared by 1 base and J by 8 bases, with 6 bases between. CDR3: CASSLGEHEQFF. The DNA for the CDR3 is TGTGCCAGCAGCTTAGGGGAACATGAGCAGTTCTTC.